The 11 T cell receptor beta chains below were found in one sample sequenced in a study of early T cells in non-severe SARS-CoV-2 infection. In TCRdb, the 5' RACE reads were re-called with MiXCR into one record per CDR3 protein. The sample has 25,000 to 35,000 distinct CDR3 sequences, around 5.8% seen once. Material: whole blood. These TCRs come from an adult who was a healthcare worker with PCR-confirmed SARS-CoV-2 infection or an uninfected control (not recorded which).

V is TRBV29-1 and J is TRBJ2-7; the D is unclear. Between the trimmed V and J ends, which lost 0 bases and 13 bases, there was a span of 13 bases. This CDR3 contains 11 residues. The V gene's germline CDR1 is SQVTM and CDR2 ANQGSEA. The CDR3 here is CSVEDWSQAYF. CDR3 nucleotides: TGCAGCGTTGAAGATTGGAGCCAGGCATACTTC.

This clonotype has at least ten counts. Compared with germline, one end of the junction differs, possibly owing to a read error. V and J are TRBV20-1 and TRBJ1-3; 8 bases are a match to TRBD1. The CDR3 spans 15 residues. Germline loops: CDR1 DFQATT, CDR2 SNEGSKA (reference sequence). CDR3 bases: TGCAGTGCTGCGTCGGGACAGGTCTCTGAAAACACCATATATTTT. The encoded protein is CSAASGQVSENTIYF.

There are many counts of this clonotype. V gene TRBV7-3 combines with J gene TRBJ2-3, with unresolved D. This CDR3 has 13 amino acids. V gave up 4 bases and J gave up 1 base, with 6 bases separating them. Per the germline V gene, CDR1 is SGHTA and CDR2 is FQGTGA. The CDR3 spells CASSSTGTDTQYF. The CDR3 DNA reads as TGTGCCAGCAGCTCCACTGGCACAGATACGCAGTATTTT.

This clonotype was picked up many times. The chain couples TRBV7-2 to TRBJ2-1; 8 nucleotides match TRBD1. CDR1 is SGHTA, CDR2 FQGNSA, per germline. The V segment lost 0 bases and the J segment 6 bases; nucleotides outside the gene matches: 4. This CDR3 is built from 15 residues. CDR3 in DNA: TGTGCCAGCAGCTTAGCCGGACAGGGTGGCAATGAGCAGTTCTTC. The encoded protein is CASSLAGQGGNEQFF. The whole variable domain, remainder taken from reference TRBV7-2 and TRBJ2-1, is GAGVSQSPSNKVTEKGKDVELRCDPISGHTALYWYRQSLGQGLEFLIYFQGNSAPDKSGLPSDRFSAERTGGSVSTLTIQRTQQEDSAVYLCASSLAGQGGNEQFFGPGTRLTVL.

This clonotype occurred many times. V gene TRBV7-6 combines with J gene TRBJ2-1; the match to TRBD2 covers 7 bases. CDR3 size: 18 residues. Germline CDR1 and CDR2: SGHVS and FNYEAQ. Germline trimming cut 1 base from V and 10 bases from J; bases unmatched to any gene: 19. The CDR3 here is CASSLVSVSSGPASEQFF. The CDR3 nucleotides are TGTGCCAGCAGCTTAGTCTCTGTTTCTAGCGGCCCTGCGAGCGAGCAGTTCTTC.

This clonotype has at least ten counts. CDR3 sequence: CASSYSTGREAFF. The DNA of the CDR3 is TGTGCCAGCAGTTACTCGACCGGGAGGGAAGCTTTCTTT. V is TRBV6-5 and J is TRBJ1-1; D unclear. CDR1 and CDR2 (germline): MNHEY, SVGAGI. V lost 0 bases to trimming and J lost 8 bases, with 10 bases between them. The CDR3 spans 13 residues.

Many counts were recorded for this clonotype. The rearrangement joins TRBV7-2 to TRBJ2-1; D is uncertain. Looked up from germline, CDR1 is SGHTA and CDR2 is FQGNSA. The CDR3 contains 16 residues. Trimming removed 5 bases at V and 6 bases at J, with 20 bases between. The CDR3: CASSPAVGGFLNEQFF. DNA of the CDR3: TGTGCCAGCAGCCCCGCGGTCGGCGGCTTCCTCAATGAGCAGTTCTTC.

This clonotype qualifies as medium-sized. This rearrangement joins TRBV5-5 to TRBJ2-1, with unresolved D. With 4 bases removed from V and 4 bases from J, the gap between germline ends came to 12 bases. The germline V gene encodes CDR1 SGHKS and CDR2 YYEKEE (reference sequence). The CDR3 covers 14 residues. DNA for the CDR3: TGTGCCAGCAGCCCCATTAGTGCATACAATGAGCAGTTCTTC. Translated, it gives CASSPISAYNEQFF. Filled out from reference TRBV5-5 and TRBJ2-1, the complete variable domain reads DAGVTQSPTHLIKTRGQQVTLRCSPISGHKSVSWYQQVLGQGPQFIFQYYEKEERGRGNFPDRFSARQFPNYSSELNVNALLLGDSALYLCASSPISAYNEQFFGPGTRLTVL.

The table lists this clonotype with a few counts. The CDR3 sequence is CASRNGLSNEQFF. Here the CDR3 DNA reads TGCGCCAGCCGTAACGGCCTTTCCAATGAGCAGTTCTTC. The chain has TRBV4-1 and TRBJ2-1; no clear D gene. Germline CDR1 reads MGHRA; CDR2 reads YSYEKL. V was shortened by 8 bases and J by 6 bases, with 14 bases between the two germline ends. The CDR3 length is 13 residues.

This clonotype was seen ten or more times. In nucleotides, the CDR3 is TGTGCCTGGAATTTCGGCAGGGGGATTTTCAACACTGAAGCTTTCTTT. Residues: CAWNFGRGIFNTEAFF. The rearrangement uses TRBV30 and TRBJ1-1, with 7 bases that match TRBD1. The junction had 13 bases not matched to a gene; V was cut back by 4 bases and J by 2 bases. The germline CDR1 and CDR2 sequences are GTSNPN and SVGIG (reference sequence). The CDR3 contains 16 residues.

The sample holds a few counts of this clonotype. V and J are TRBV11-3 and TRBJ1-3; maybe TRBD1 (5 bases). Germline V gene lookup returns CDR1 SGHNT and CDR2 YENEEA. This CDR3 contains 17 residues. Trimming removed 1 base at V and 3 bases at J, with 16 bases between. The CDR3 here is CASSLGGEGGVGNTIYF. CDR3 bases: TGTGCCAGCAGCTTAGGAGGTGAAGGAGGGGTTGGAAACACCATATATTTT.